The 21 T cell receptor beta chains listed next were all sequenced from one sample in a study of cytomegalovirus exposure and HLA in healthy donors. Sequenced by immunoSEQ multiplex PCR; TCRdb stores in-frame clones only, minus some. The sample lists over 250,000 clones, 87% occurring once. The sample taken for sequencing was PBMCs. Receptors originate from a woman in her twenties or thirties in good health and CMV-seropositive.

The chain carries TRBV2 and TRBJ1-3; D is ambiguous. CDR3 length: 12 residues. CDR1 and CDR2 (germline): SNHLY, FYNNEI. The V gene lost 4 bases and the J gene lost 6 bases, with 7 bases spanning the gap. As DNA, the CDR3 is TGTGCCAGCAGTGTATTAGCAAACACCATATATTTT. Encoded protein: CASSVLANTIYF. The whole variable domain, filled in from reference TRBV2 and TRBJ1-3, reads EPEVTQTPSHQVTQMGQEVILRCVPISNHLYFYWYRQILGQKVEFLVSFYNNEISEKSEIFDDQFSVERPDGSNFTLKIRSTKLEDSAMYFCASSVLANTIYFGEGSWLTVV.

The chain has TRBV19 and TRBJ2-2, with 11 nucleotides matching TRBD2. Trimming removed 3 bases from V and 0 bases from J; junction bases left unmatched: 12. The CDR3 runs 20 residues. Germline lookup yields CDR1 LNHDA and CDR2 SQIVND (reference sequence). Here the CDR3 DNA reads TGTGCCAGTAGTATCAGGGAACTAGCGGGAGTACCCGCGAACACCGGGGAGCTGTTTTTT. Its protein product is CASSIRELAGVPANTGELFF. The entire variable domain, with the rest obtained from reference TRBV19 and TRBJ2-2, is as follows: DGGITQSPKYLFRKEGQNVTLSCEQNLNHDAMYWYRQDPGQGLRLIYYSQIVNDFQKGDIAEGYSVSREKKESFPLTVTSAQKNPTAFYLCASSIRELAGVPANTGELFFGEGSRLTVL.

A remark on this clone: One end of the junction is discordant with germline, which a read error may explain. The chain couples TRBV29-1 to TRBJ2-1; maybe TRBD2 (6 bases). Germline V CDR1 and CDR2: SQVTM, ANQGSEA. CDR3 length: 16 residues. The CDR3 protein is CSVEGGKGSSYNEQFF. CDR3 bases: TGCAGCGTCGAAGGCGGGAAGGGATCCTCCTACAATGAGCAGTTCTTC.

This rearrangement joins TRBV5-4 to TRBJ2-3; D remains ambiguous. The V end lost 3 bases, the J end lost 1 base, and 3 bases lay between the germline ends. The germline CDR1 and CDR2 sequences are SGHNT and YYREEE (reference sequence). The CDR3 is 12 residues long. The CDR3 here is CASSSGTDTQYF. As DNA, the CDR3 is TGTGCCAGCAGCTCTGGCACAGATACGCAGTATTTT.

The rearrangement links TRBV18 to TRBJ2-3; D call uncertain. The CDR3 runs to 14 residues. Trimming cost V 3 bases and J 3 bases, with 10 bases left between them. Germline V gene data show CDR1 as KGHSH and CDR2 as LQKENI. CDR3 bases: TGTGCCAGCTCACCCCAGGAAGGAACAGATACGCAGTATTTT. This codes for CASSPQEGTDTQYF. Variable domain in full (rest from reference TRBV18 and TRBJ2-3): NAGVMQNPRHLVRRRGQEARLRCSPMKGHSHVYWYRQLPEEGLKFMVYLQKENIIDESGMPKERFSAEFPKEGPSILRIQQVVRGDSAAYFCASSPQEGTDTQYFGPGTRLTVL.

This clone was recorded only once. The V and J genes are TRBV9 and TRBJ2-7; D may correspond to TRBD1 or TRBD2 (6 bases each). This CDR3 comprises 15 residues. Germline loops: CDR1 SGDLS, CDR2 YYNGEE. Between the trimmed V and J ends, which lost 4 bases and 3 bases, there was a span of 17 bases. DNA for the CDR3: TGTGCCAGCAGCTCCGAAGGGGGGCGCAGCTACGAGCAGTACTTC. Translation: CASSSEGGRSYEQYF.

V and J are TRBV27 and TRBJ2-3; the D gene is possibly TRBD1 (5 bases). This CDR3 spans 14 amino acids. V was trimmed by 5 bases and J by 0 bases, leaving 9 bases between them. CDR1 is MNHEY and CDR2 is SMNVEV in the germline V gene (reference sequence). As DNA, the CDR3 is TGTGCCAGCAGTGTGACAGTGAGCACAGATACGCAGTATTTT. Encoded protein: CASSVTVSTDTQYF.

The V call is TRBV5-4, the J call TRBJ2-7, with TRBD1 matching 9 bases. Per germline, CDR1 SGHNT and CDR2 YYREEE (reference sequence). The CDR3 is made up of 17 amino acids. The trim removed 4 bases at V and 7 bases at J, leaving 18 bases unmatched. CDR3: CASSPYPPDRGWDEQYF. The CDR3 DNA is TGTGCCAGCAGCCCCTACCCGCCCGACAGGGGGTGGGATGAGCAGTACTTC.

This chain uses TRBV27 with TRBJ1-3; D uncertain. The germline gives CDR1 MNHEY, CDR2 SMNVEV (reference sequence). The CDR3 loop spans 15 amino acids. Trimming pared 3 bases from V and 0 bases from J, leaving 9 bases between. The CDR3 protein is CASSLMGNSGNTIYF. The CDR3 DNA is TGTGCCAGCAGTTTGATGGGGAACTCTGGAAACACCATATATTTT.

This clone came up a few times. This chain links TRBV7-8 with TRBJ2-7; D possibly corresponds to TRBD2 (7 bases). Germline V lookup: CDR1 SGHVS, CDR2 FQNEAQ. With 1 base removed from V and 3 bases from J, the gap between germline ends came to 10 bases. The CDR3 is 14 residues long. The chain's CDR3 is CASSLGGGGYEQYF. The CDR3 nucleotides are TGTGCCAGCAGCTTAGGAGGGGGGGGCTACGAGCAGTACTTC.

This clone was observed a few times. The chain joins TRBV6-6 to TRBJ1-6, with D possibly matching TRBD1 (6 bases). V shed 2 bases and J shed 8 bases, with 13 bases lying between them. Germline V gene data show CDR1 as MNHNY and CDR2 as SVGAGI (reference sequence). The CDR3 totals 15 residues. The CDR3 protein is CASSYVGQKDSPLHF. CDR3 DNA: TGTGCCAGCAGTTACGTCGGACAGAAGGATTCACCCCTCCACTTT.

The V call is TRBV4-3, the J call TRBJ2-5, with D perhaps being TRBD1 or TRBD2 (5 bases each). Trimming shortened V by 0 bases and J by 5 bases, and 16 bases separated the two germline ends. The CDR3 is 16 residues long. Germline CDR1 reads LGHNA; CDR2 reads YSLEER. Here the CDR3 reads CASSQEAGIGAETQYF. For the CDR3, the DNA is TGCGCCAGCAGCCAAGAGGCGGGTATTGGGGCCGAGACCCAGTACTTC.

This chain uses TRBV5-4 with TRBJ1-3; D might be TRBD1 (6 bases). The V end was cut by 2 bases, the J end by 2 bases, with 11 bases between. Germline lookup yields CDR1 SGHNT and CDR2 YYREEE (reference sequence). This CDR3 is 15 amino acids long. The CDR3, as DNA: TGTGCCAGCAGCTTTACAGGGCATCCTGGAAACACCATATATTTT. It codes for CASSFTGHPGNTIYF.

DNA of the CDR3: TGTGCCAGCAGCGGACAGAGGAACACTGAAGCTTTCTTT. Its protein is CASSGQRNTEAFF. The gene calls are TRBV28 and TRBJ1-1; maybe TRBD1 (6 bases). Germline CDR1 and CDR2: MDHEN and SYDVKM. The CDR3 contains 13 residues. The germline V and J ends were trimmed by 6 bases and 1 base, with 9 bases remaining between them.

The rearrangement joins TRBV28 to TRBJ2-5, with D maybe TRBD1 (6 bases). V lost 2 bases and J 5 bases, leaving 6 bases between the germline ends. The CDR3 spans 12 residues. The germline CDR1 and CDR2 sequences are MDHEN and SYDVKM. The CDR3 nucleotides read TGTGCCAGCAGTTTACAGGGGGAGACCCAGTACTTC. Its translation: CASSLQGETQYF.

The chain employs TRBV2 and TRBJ1-1; D is ambiguous. The germline V gene has CDR1 SNHLY and CDR2 FYNNEI. Trimming pared 5 bases from V and 5 bases from J, leaving 6 bases between. The CDR3 sequence is 11 residues long. The CDR3 coding sequence is TGTGCCAGCAGTATCCTGACTGAAGCTTTCTTT. Protein: CASSILTEAFF.

In this sample, this clone turned up once. The chain combines TRBV29-1 with TRBJ1-1, with D unclear. Trimming stripped 5 bases from V and 2 bases from J, with 21 bases between. The length of the CDR3 is 16 residues. Germline-derived CDR1 and CDR2 are SQVTM and ANQGSEA. In DNA, the CDR3 is TGCAGCGTTAAAACGGCCCAAGGATGGTACAACACTGAAGCTTTCTTT. Residues: CSVKTAQGWYNTEAFF.

V and J are TRBV28 and TRBJ1-6, with 8 bases lining up with TRBD1. In germline, CDR1 is MDHEN, CDR2 SYDVKM. The CDR3 runs 15 residues. With V trimmed by 2 bases and J by 8 bases, 5 bases remained unmatched. This CDR3 reads CASSLTGGSYSPLHF. The CDR3 coding sequence is TGTGCCAGCAGTTTAACAGGGGGATCTTATTCACCCCTCCACTTT.

V is TRBV6-1 and J is TRBJ1-1; D unclear. The CDR3 loop spans 12 amino acids. In germline, CDR1 is MNHNS, CDR2 SASEGT. V was clipped by 5 bases and J by 1 base, with 5 bases between them. The CDR3 DNA is TGTGCCAGCAGTAGAAGGAACACTGAAGCTTTCTTT. Translation: CASSRRNTEAFF.

V usage is TRBV18 and J usage is TRBJ2-3; TRBD1 aligns across 7 bases. The V and J ends lost 5 bases and 1 base, in that order; junction bases with no gene match: 9. This CDR3 has 16 amino acids. The germline V gene encodes CDR1 KGHSH and CDR2 LQKENI. CDR3 in DNA: TGTGCCAGCTCAGATTACAGGGGCGCCCGCACAGATACGCAGTATTTT. This codes for CASSDYRGARTDTQYF.

The chain combines TRBV14 with TRBJ1-5, with D unclear. Germline CDR1 is SGHDN and CDR2 is FVKESK. This CDR3 comprises 13 residues. V was cut by 1 base and J by 11 bases, with 12 bases left in between. The CDR3 loop is CASSQGMGRTQHF. The CDR3 DNA reads as TGTGCCAGCAGCCAAGGTATGGGAAGGACCCAGCATTTT.